This T cell receptor (beta chain) was recovered during a study of blood T cell repertoires in COVID-19. On the study more broadly: Donors in the United States, Italy and Spain gave samples during acute or convalescent COVID-19. T cells, B-cell-depleted T cells, or PBMCs provided the cDNA or gDNA that served as material.

This clone was observed once. During active infection, Seattle patients enrolled and were then monitored through disease. Per the study methods: Estimates of nucleated cell counts were drawn from the amplification of reference gene primers. Libraries were prepared by immunoSEQ multiplex PCR; TCRdb keeps only in-frame clonotypes and omits some of them. V, J and clone size reflect that table, while D and trimming were determined from the DNA. The sample has some 350,000 clones; around 89% are singletons. Germline V lookup: CDR1 DFQATT, CDR2 SNEGSKA (reference sequence). The CDR3 is made up of 12 amino acids. The V gene lost 3 bases and the J gene lost 4 bases, with 8 bases spanning the gap.

The V call is TRBV20-1, the J call TRBJ2-3, with D maybe TRBD1 (5 bases). The sequence came from a woman in her 30s with COVID-19, enrolled during active disease. The sample taken for sequencing was peripheral blood. The CDR3 DNA sequence: TGCAGTGCTAGTCAGGGCGCAGATACGCAGTATTTT. Protein product: CSASQGADTQYF.